This TCR beta chain comes out of a study of CD8 T cells in ankylosing spondylitis. TCRdb re-called the 5' RACE reads with MiXCR, one entry per CDR3 protein. The table records approximately 340,000 distinct CDR3 sequences, about 15% of them present only once. This clonotype was counted only a few times. The CDR3 is made up of 20 amino acids. From germline, CDR1 is SGHAT and CDR2 FQNNGV. V was clipped by 5 bases and J by 3 bases, with 32 bases between them. The sequence was obtained from a male donor with ankylosing spondylitis or in good health (not recorded which). The chain combines TRBV11-2 with TRBJ2-7; possibly TRBD1 for D (5 bases). The sample was blood, either unsorted or a sorted T cell fraction (not recorded which). In DNA, the CDR3 is TGTGCCAGCAGCGCAAAAGCAGGGTTGCCGTCAGTGATTAAATACTACGAGCAGTACTTC. Its translation is CASSAKAGLPSVIKYYEQYF.